The 8 T cell receptor beta chains reported below all come from one sample, sequenced in a study of radiation and T cells in renal cell carcinoma. The protocol was immunoSEQ multiplex PCR, while the TCRdb copy is restricted to in-frame clones and leaves out a portion. There are more than 8,000 clones in the sample; roughly 68% occur only once, and roughly 20% lies in the top ten. Treatment: treatment-naive control, cytoreductive nephrectomy. The sample was tumor tissue, taken from a patient whose treatment was nephrectomy without radiotherapy. The receptors derive from a man between 60 and 75 years old with renal cell carcinoma.

This rearrangement joins TRBV4-1 to TRBJ1-1, with D perhaps matching TRBD1 (6 bases). With 4 bases removed from V and 0 bases from J, the gap between germline ends came to 18 bases. Germline CDR1 is MGHRA and CDR2 is YSYEKL. The CDR3 loop spans 17 amino acids. The CDR3 here is CASSLRNRADLNTEAFF. For the CDR3, the DNA is TGCGCCAGCAGCCTTCGGAACAGGGCCGATTTGAACACTGAAGCTTTCTTT.

This chain connects TRBV7-2 to TRBJ2-1; no clear D gene. V shed 1 base and J shed 6 bases, with 7 bases lying between them. Germline loops: CDR1 SGHTA, CDR2 FQGNSA. The CDR3 has 13 amino acids. DNA for the CDR3: TGTGCCAGCAGCTTAGTAGGGCTCAATGAGCAGTTCTTC. Protein: CASSLVGLNEQFF.

By share, this clone ranks as medium-sized (0.01 to 0.1%). CDR3 region: CASSLVGLRTEAFF. CDR3 DNA sequence: TGCGCCAGCAGCTTGGTAGGGCTGAGAACTGAAGCTTTCTTT. The chain carries TRBV5-1 and TRBJ1-1; D ambiguous. Germline-derived CDR1 and CDR2 are SGHRS and YFSETQ. This CDR3 spans 14 amino acids. Trimming cost V 0 bases and J 5 bases, with 11 bases left between them.

This chain links TRBV7-9 with TRBJ2-1, with D tentatively TRBD1 or TRBD2 (6 bases each). CDR1 and CDR2 (germline): SEHNR, FQNEAQ (reference sequence). The CDR3 loop spans 13 amino acids. Trimming left V 5 bases short and J 10 bases short, with 15 bases between. The CDR3 spells CASSSQRGAEQFF. The CDR3 DNA is TGTGCCAGCAGCAGCCAAAGGGGGGCGGAGCAGTTCTTC.

The chain links TRBV28 to TRBJ2-1; D might be TRBD2 (6 bases). Germline V lookup: CDR1 MDHEN, CDR2 SYDVKM. V was cut by 6 bases and J by 3 bases, with 9 bases left in between. The CDR3 loop spans 13 amino acids. The CDR3 region has the DNA TGTGCCAGCAGCGGGACTGACTACAATGAGCAGTTCTTC. Its translation: CASSGTDYNEQFF.

The chain recombines TRBV30 with TRBJ2-3, with D hard to call. Germline V gene data show CDR1 as GTSNPN and CDR2 as SVGIG (reference sequence). Trimming shortened V by 2 bases and J by 2 bases, and 17 bases separated the two germline ends. The CDR3 is 16 residues long. The CDR3 DNA follows: TGTGCCTGGAGTCCAGGTGTAGGCGGCTCCACAGATACGCAGTATTTT. Translated: CAWSPGVGGSTDTQYF. Combining the CDR3 with reference TRBV30 and TRBJ2-3 gives the whole variable domain SQTIHQWPATLVQPVGSPLSLECTVEGTSNPNLYWYRQAAGRGLQLLFYSVGIGQISSEVPQNLSASRPQDRQFILSSKKLLLSDSGFYLCAWSPGVGGSTDTQYFGPGTRLTVL.

The V call is TRBV28, the J call TRBJ1-3; D remains unclear. The CDR3 is made up of 13 amino acids. The germline CDR1 and CDR2 sequences are MDHEN and SYDVKM. Deletions cut 2 bases from V and 8 bases from J, with 10 bases between. The CDR3 region is CASSLEAGYTIYF. The DNA of the CDR3 is TGTGCCAGCAGTTTAGAGGCAGGTTACACCATATATTTT.

This clone appeared a few times. The rearrangement uses TRBV19 and TRBJ2-6; D call uncertain. The CDR3 spans 15 residues. Trimming removed 3 bases from V and 0 bases from J, with 6 bases in between. CDR1 and CDR2 from the germline V gene are LNHDA and SQIVND (reference sequence). CDR3 nucleotides: TGTGCCAGTAGTATGGTGAACTCTGGGGCCAACGTCCTGACTTTC. This encodes CASSMVNSGANVLTF.